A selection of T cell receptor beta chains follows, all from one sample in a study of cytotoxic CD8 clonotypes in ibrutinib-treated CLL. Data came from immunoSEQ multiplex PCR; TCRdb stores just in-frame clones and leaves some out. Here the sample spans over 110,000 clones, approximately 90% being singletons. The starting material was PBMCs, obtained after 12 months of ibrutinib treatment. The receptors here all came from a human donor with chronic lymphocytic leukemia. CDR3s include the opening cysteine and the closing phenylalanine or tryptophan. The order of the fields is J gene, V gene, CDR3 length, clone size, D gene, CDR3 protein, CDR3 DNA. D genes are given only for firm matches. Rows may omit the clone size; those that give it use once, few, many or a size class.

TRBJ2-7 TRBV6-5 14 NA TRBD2 CASKLAGATYEQYF TGTGCCAGCAAATTAGCGGGAGCCACCTACGAGCAGTACTTC
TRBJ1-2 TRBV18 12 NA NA CASSLAEDGYTF TGTGCCAGCTCACTAGCTGAGGATGGCTACACCTTC
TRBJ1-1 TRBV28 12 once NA CASTERGRKAFF TGTGCCAGCACCGAGAGGGGCCGCAAAGCTTTCTTT
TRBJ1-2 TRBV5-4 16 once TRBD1 CASSAGAGGGDYGYTF TGTGCCAGCAGCGCGGGGGCAGGGGGAGGGGACTATGGCTACACCTTC
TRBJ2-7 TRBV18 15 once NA CASSPLAGTFGEQYF TGTGCCAGCTCACCACTGGCAGGGACTTTCGGGGAGCAGTACTTC
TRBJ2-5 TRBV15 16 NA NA CATSSEDGGYQETQYF TGTGCCACCAGCAGCGAGGACGGAGGGTACCAAGAGACCCAGTACTTC
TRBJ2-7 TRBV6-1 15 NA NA CASSEAKQSSYEQYF TGTGCCAGCAGTGAAGCGAAACAGAGCTCCTACGAGCAGTACTTC
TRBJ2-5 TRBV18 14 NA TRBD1 CASSPGQVKETQYF TGTGCCAGCTCACCAGGACAGGTAAAAGAGACCCAGTACTTC
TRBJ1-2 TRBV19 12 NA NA CASSMEVGGYTF TGTGCCAGTAGTATGGAGGTAGGGGGCTACACCTTC
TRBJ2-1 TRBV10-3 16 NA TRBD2 CATADSGLAGSNEQFF TGTGCCACCGCGGACAGTGGACTAGCGGGCAGCAATGAGCAGTTCTTC
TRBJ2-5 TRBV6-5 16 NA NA CASSYFWGGRVETQYF TGTGCCAGCAGTTACTTCTGGGGCGGTAGGGTGGAGACCCAGTACTTC
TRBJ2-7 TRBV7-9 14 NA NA CASSTGTFTYEQYF TGTGCCAGCAGCACTGGGACGTTTACCTACGAGCAGTACTTC
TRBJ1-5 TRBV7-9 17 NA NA CASSLATSGGSNQPQHF TGTGCCAGCAGCTTAGCGACCTCCGGGGGGAGCAATCAGCCCCAGCATTTT
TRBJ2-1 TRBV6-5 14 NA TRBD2 CASSYSGTSGRKFF TGTGCCAGCAGTTACTCGGGGACTAGCGGGAGGAAATTCTTC
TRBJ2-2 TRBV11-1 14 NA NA CASSSWGNPGELFF TGTGCCAGCAGCTCCTGGGGTAACCCCGGGGAGCTGTTTTTT
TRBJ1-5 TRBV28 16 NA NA CASSPRVASGNQPQHF TGTGCCAGCAGTCCGAGAGTGGCTTCGGGCAATCAGCCCCAGCATTTT
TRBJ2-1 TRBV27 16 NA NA CASRTLSAGNYNEQFF TGTGCCAGCAGAACTCTGAGTGCGGGAAACTACAATGAGCAGTTCTTC
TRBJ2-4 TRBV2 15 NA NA CASSLGDGGGNIQYF TGTGCCAGCAGCCTAGGGGACGGAGGGGGCAACATTCAGTACTTC
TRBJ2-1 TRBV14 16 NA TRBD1 CASSQPGQGADNEQFF TGTGCCAGCAGCCAACCGGGACAGGGGGCGGACAATGAGCAGTTCTTC
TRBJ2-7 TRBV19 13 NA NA CASSAGSTYEQYF TGTGCCAGTAGTGCTGGTAGCACCTACGAGCAGTACTTC
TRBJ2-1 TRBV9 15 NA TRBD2 CASTQRTSGYNEQFF TGTGCCAGCACCCAAAGGACTAGCGGATACAATGAGCAGTTCTTC
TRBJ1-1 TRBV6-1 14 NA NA CASSDQGGSTEAFF TGTGCCAGCAGTGACCAGGGAGGGAGCACTGAAGCTTTCTTT
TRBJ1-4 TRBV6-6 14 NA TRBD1 CASRSTGGNEKLFF TGTGCCAGCAGATCGACAGGGGGAAATGAAAAACTGTTTTTT
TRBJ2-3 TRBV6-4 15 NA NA CASSDRLSPLVAQYF TGTGCCAGCAGTGACAGGCTATCCCCACTTGTCGCGCAGTATTTT
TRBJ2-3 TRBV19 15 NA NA CASSTPGASGDTQYF TGTGCCAGTAGTACCCCTGGGGCAAGTGGAGATACGCAGTATTTT
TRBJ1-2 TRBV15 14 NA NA CATSRVEANYGYTF TGTGCCACCAGCAGAGTTGAAGCTAACTATGGCTACACCTTC
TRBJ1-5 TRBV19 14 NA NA CASSIDLWVQPQHF TGTGCCAGTAGTATAGATCTATGGGTTCAGCCCCAGCATTTT
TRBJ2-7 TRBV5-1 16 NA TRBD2 CASSHPSGGSSYEQYF TGCGCCAGCAGCCATCCCTCGGGGGGAAGCTCCTACGAGCAGTACTTC
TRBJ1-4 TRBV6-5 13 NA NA CASSYEANEKLFF TGTGCCAGCAGTTACGAGGCTAATGAAAAACTGTTTTTT
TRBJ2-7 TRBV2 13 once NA CASNGGYSYEQYF TGTGCCAGCAACGGCGGGTACTCCTACGAGCAGTACTTC
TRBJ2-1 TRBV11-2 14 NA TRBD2 CASSLYAGEHEQFF TGTGCCAGCAGCTTATACGCGGGAGAGCATGAGCAGTTCTTC
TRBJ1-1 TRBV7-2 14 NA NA CASSLGRENTEAFF TGTGCCAGCAGCTTAGGCAGGGAGAACACTGAAGCTTTCTTT
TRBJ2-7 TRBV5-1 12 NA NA CASGTSTYEQYF TGCGCCAGCGGGACATCCACGTACGAGCAGTACTTC